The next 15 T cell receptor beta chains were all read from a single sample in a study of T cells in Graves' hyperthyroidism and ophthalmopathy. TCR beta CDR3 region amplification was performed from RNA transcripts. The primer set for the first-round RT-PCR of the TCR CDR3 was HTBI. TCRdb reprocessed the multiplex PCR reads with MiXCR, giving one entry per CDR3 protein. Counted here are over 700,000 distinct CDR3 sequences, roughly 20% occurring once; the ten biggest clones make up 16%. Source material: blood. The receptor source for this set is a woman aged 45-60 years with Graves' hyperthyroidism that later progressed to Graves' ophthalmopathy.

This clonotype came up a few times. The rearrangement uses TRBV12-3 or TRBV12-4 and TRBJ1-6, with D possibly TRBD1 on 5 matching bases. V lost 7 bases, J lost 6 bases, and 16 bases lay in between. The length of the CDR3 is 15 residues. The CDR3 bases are TGTGCCAGCACTCGAGCGGGCGGGGGTAATTCACCCCTCCACTTT. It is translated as CASTRAGGGNSPLHF.

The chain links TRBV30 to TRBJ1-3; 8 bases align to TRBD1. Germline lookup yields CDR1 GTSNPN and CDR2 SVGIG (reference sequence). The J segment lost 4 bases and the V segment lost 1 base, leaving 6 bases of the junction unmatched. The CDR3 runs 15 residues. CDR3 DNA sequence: TGTGCCTGGAGTGCCAGGGGGCTTTTGGGAAACACCATATATTTT. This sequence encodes CAWSARGLLGNTIYF. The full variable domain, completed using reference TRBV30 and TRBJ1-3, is SQTIHQWPATLVQPVGSPLSLECTVEGTSNPNLYWYRQAAGRGLQLLFYSVGIGQISSEVPQNLSASRPQDRQFILSSKKLLLSDSGFYLCAWSARGLLGNTIYFGEGSWLTVV.

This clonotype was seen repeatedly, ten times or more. In nucleotides, the CDR3 is TGTGCCAGCAGTGACAGCGCAGGTATTCAGCCCCAGCATTTT. Its translation is CASSDSAGIQPQHF. The rearrangement joins TRBV2 to TRBJ1-5; D gene ambiguous. V lost 3 bases and J 6 bases, leaving 12 bases between the germline ends. This CDR3 has 14 residues. Germline CDR1 SNHLY, CDR2 FYNNEI.

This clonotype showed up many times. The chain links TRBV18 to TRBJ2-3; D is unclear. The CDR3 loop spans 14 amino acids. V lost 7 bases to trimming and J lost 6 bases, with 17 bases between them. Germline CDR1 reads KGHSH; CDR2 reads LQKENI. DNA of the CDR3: TGTGCCAGCTTCCGCGCCTCGGGTTCGGATACGCAGTATTTT. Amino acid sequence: CASFRASGSDTQYF.

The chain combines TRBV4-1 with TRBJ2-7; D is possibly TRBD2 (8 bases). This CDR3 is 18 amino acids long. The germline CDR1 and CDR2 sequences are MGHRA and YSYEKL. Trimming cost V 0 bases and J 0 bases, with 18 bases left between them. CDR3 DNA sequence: TGCGCCAGCAGCCAAGACCAAATAGCGGGACAGTACTCCTACGAGCAGTACTTC. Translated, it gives CASSQDQIAGQYSYEQYF.

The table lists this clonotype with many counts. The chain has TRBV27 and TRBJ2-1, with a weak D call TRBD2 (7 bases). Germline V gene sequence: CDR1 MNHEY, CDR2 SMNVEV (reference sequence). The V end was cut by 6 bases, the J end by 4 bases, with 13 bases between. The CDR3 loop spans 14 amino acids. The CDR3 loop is CASRGGGGYNEQFF. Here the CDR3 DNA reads TGTGCCAGCAGGGGAGGGGGGGGGTACAATGAGCAGTTCTTC.

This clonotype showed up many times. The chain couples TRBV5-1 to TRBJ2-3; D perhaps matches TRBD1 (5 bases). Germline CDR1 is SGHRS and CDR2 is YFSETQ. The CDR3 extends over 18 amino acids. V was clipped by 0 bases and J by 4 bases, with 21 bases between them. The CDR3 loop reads CASSLGAAMQGYPDTQYF. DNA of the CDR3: TGCGCCAGCAGCTTGGGGGCGGCAATGCAGGGATACCCAGATACGCAGTATTTT.

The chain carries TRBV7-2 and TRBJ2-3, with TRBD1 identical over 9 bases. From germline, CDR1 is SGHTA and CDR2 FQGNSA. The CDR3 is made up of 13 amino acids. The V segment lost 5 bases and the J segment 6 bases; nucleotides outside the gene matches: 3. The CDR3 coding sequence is TGTGCCAGCAGCCGGGACAGGGACGATACGCAGTATTTT. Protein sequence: CASSRDRDDTQYF.

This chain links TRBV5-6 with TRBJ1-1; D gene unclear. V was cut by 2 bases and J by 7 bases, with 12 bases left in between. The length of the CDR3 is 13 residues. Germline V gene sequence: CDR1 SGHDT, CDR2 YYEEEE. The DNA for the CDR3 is TGTGCCAGCAGCTTTCGTGAAAGCGGTGAAGCTTTCTTT. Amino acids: CASSFRESGEAFF.

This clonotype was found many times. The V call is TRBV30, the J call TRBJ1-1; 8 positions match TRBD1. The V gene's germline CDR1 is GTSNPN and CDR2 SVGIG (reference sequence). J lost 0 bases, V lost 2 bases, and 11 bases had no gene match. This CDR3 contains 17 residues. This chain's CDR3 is CAWSTKGTGELNTEAFF. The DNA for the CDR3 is TGTGCCTGGAGTACAAAAGGGACAGGCGAACTGAACACTGAAGCTTTCTTT.

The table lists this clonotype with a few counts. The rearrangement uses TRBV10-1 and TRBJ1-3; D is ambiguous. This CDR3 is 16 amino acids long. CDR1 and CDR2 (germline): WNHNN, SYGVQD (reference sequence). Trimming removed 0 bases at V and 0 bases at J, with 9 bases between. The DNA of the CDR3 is TGCGCCAGCAGTGAGTCCCGCGGGAGCTCTGGAAACACCATATATTTT. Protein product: CASSESRGSSGNTIYF.

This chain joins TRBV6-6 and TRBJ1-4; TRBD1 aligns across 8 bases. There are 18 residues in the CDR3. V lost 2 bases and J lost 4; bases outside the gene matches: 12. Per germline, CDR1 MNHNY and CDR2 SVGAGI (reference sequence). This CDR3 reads CASSYRGASQGVNEKLFF. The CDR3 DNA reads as TGTGCCAGCAGTTACAGGGGGGCTTCACAGGGGGTTAATGAAAAACTGTTTTTT.

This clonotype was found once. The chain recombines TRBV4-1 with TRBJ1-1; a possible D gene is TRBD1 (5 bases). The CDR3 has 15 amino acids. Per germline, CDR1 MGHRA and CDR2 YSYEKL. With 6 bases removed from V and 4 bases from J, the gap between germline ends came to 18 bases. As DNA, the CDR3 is TGCGCCAGCAGTCTTGGCAGGGACGTGGGCACTGAAGCTTTCTTT. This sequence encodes CASSLGRDVGTEAFF.

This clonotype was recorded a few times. CDR3 sequence (DNA): TGTGCCAGCAGTTTCCCTCGGGGGGCCAAGGATTTCGAGCAGTTCTTC. Its protein is CASSFPRGAKDFEQFF. The J gene is TRBJ2-1, the V gene TRBV27; tentative D call: TRBD2 (7 bases). The V gene lost 3 bases and the J gene lost 10 bases, with 22 bases spanning the gap. This CDR3 comprises 16 residues. Germline V lookup: CDR1 MNHEY, CDR2 SMNVEV (reference sequence).

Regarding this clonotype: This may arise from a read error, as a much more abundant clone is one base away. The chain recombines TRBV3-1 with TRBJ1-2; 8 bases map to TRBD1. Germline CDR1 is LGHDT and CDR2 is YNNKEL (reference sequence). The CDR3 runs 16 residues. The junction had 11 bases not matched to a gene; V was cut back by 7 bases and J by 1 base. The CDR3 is CASNHYDRGGNYGYTF. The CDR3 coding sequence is TGTGCCAGCAACCACTACGACAGGGGTGGTAACTATGGCTACACCTTC.